This passage covers 21 T cell receptor beta chains from one sample sequenced in a study of shared clonotypes between healthy human individuals. Some clones are missing from TCRdb's copy, which holds only in-frame ones; the method was immunoSEQ multiplex PCR. This table has hundreds of thousands of clones, roughly four fifths appearing once. Sequences were obtained from PBMCs. Receptor source: a middle-aged woman in good health. Some clones in this sample may be carry-over from other donors' samples.

The rearrangement uses TRBV14 and TRBJ1-2, with a tentative D call TRBD1 (6 bases). Per the germline V gene, CDR1 is SGHDN and CDR2 is FVKESK. V lost 4 bases and J lost 2, with 11 bases in between. CDR3 size: 14 residues. The CDR3 is CASSPPGANYGYTF. CDR3 bases: TGTGCCAGCAGCCCGCCGGGGGCGAACTATGGCTACACCTTC.

The V and J genes are TRBV27 and TRBJ2-5, with D tentatively TRBD2 (5 bases). Germline CDR1 is MNHEY and CDR2 is SMNVEV (reference sequence). CDR3 length: 18 residues. Trimming stripped 4 bases from V and 6 bases from J, with 27 bases between. CDR3 sequence (DNA): TGTGCCAGCAGTTCAAACCCCGGGGTCCCCCGCCTTGAGAAGACCCAGTACTTC. It specifies CASSSNPGVPRLEKTQYF.

V is TRBV5-1 and J is TRBJ2-1, with D tentatively TRBD1 or TRBD2 (6 bases each). The CDR3 is 16 residues long. Germline V lookup: CDR1 SGHRS, CDR2 YFSETQ. V dropped 5 bases and J dropped 0 bases, with 15 bases sitting between them. Here the CDR3 DNA reads TGCGCCAGCAGGCGGGACACCTCCGGCTCCTACAATGAGCAGTTCTTC. The encoded protein is CASRRDTSGSYNEQFF.

The table lists this clone with a few counts. The chain has TRBV7-9 and TRBJ2-1; D is unclear. This CDR3 comprises 16 residues. The germline V gene has CDR1 SEHNR and CDR2 FQNEAQ (reference sequence). Trimming pared 1 base from V and 3 bases from J, leaving 13 bases between. CDR3 loop: CASSLGIEAGYNEQFF. The CDR3, as DNA: TGTGCCAGCAGCTTAGGAATAGAAGCAGGCTACAATGAGCAGTTCTTC.

This chain uses TRBV10-3 with TRBJ1-1, with D possibly being TRBD1 (5 bases). Germline-derived CDR1 and CDR2 are ENHRY and SYGVKD. Trimming stripped 4 bases from V and 6 bases from J, with 15 bases between. This CDR3 is built from 14 residues. The CDR3 DNA follows: TGTGCCATCAGTGTCCAAGGGACTGGAGCTGAAGCTTTCTTT. As protein: CAISVQGTGAEAFF.

The chain joins TRBV7-9 to TRBJ2-1; D may be TRBD1 (5 bases). Germline CDR1 SEHNR, CDR2 FQNEAQ (reference sequence). This CDR3 has 16 amino acids. The V and J ends lost 5 bases and 0 bases respectively, with 14 bases between them. The CDR3 loop reads CASSSRTPASYNEQFF. CDR3 sequence (DNA): TGTGCCAGCAGCAGCAGGACACCCGCCTCCTACAATGAGCAGTTCTTC.

About this clone itself: An end of the junction differs from the germline gene, which may be a read error. At the DNA level, this CDR3 is encoded by other sequences in the same sample as well. V is TRBV4-2 and J is TRBJ2-7; D gene unclear. This CDR3 has 16 amino acids. From germline, CDR1 is LGHNA and CDR2 YNFKEQ. CDR3 amino acids: CASSQDRTTLSYEQYF. For the CDR3, the DNA is TGTGCCAGCAGCCAAGACCGCACGACACTTTCCTACGAGCAATACTTC.

The V and J genes are TRBV6-1 and TRBJ2-2; D gene uncertain. Germline V lookup: CDR1 MNHNS, CDR2 SASEGT. The CDR3 consists of 16 residues. The germline V and J ends were trimmed by 3 bases and 7 bases, with 18 bases remaining between them. In DNA, the CDR3 is TGTGCCAGCAGTGAGTTCGGCCCCGGAGTGAGCGGGGAGCTGTTTTTT. Its protein product is CASSEFGPGVSGELFF.

This chain uses TRBV2 with TRBJ2-5; D not certain. The J call may be mistaken, given a closer DNA end match to TRBJ2-7. The CDR3 is 10 residues long. The V gene's germline CDR1 is SNHLY and CDR2 FYNNEI. The chain's CDR3 is CASSGGEQYF. CDR3 DNA: TGTGCCAGCAGCGGTGGCGAGCAGTACTTC.

This clone was detected a few times. The chain has TRBV19 and TRBJ1-1, with D perhaps matching TRBD1 (5 bases). This CDR3 has 14 amino acids. V shed 3 bases and J shed 0 bases, with 8 bases lying between them. CDR1 and CDR2 (germline): LNHDA, SQIVND (reference sequence). DNA for the CDR3: TGTGCCAGTAGTATCGGGGCCTTGAACACTGAAGCTTTCTTT. Translation: CASSIGALNTEAFF.

This chain joins TRBV4-3 and TRBJ1-1; no clear D gene. Germline CDR1 and CDR2: LGHNA and YSLEER. There are 14 residues in the CDR3. Between the trimmed V and J ends, which lost 0 bases and 7 bases, there was a span of 12 bases. The DNA of the CDR3 is TGCGCCAGCAGCCAAGAAGAGGGTTACCTTGAAGCTTTCTTT. This sequence encodes CASSQEEGYLEAFF.

The V gene is TRBV30, the J gene TRBJ1-1; TRBD1 might be the D (5 bases). Trimming removed 5 bases at V and 11 bases at J, with 18 bases between. This CDR3 region has 12 residues. Germline assignment: CDR1 GTSNPN and CDR2 SVGIG (reference sequence). CDR3 protein: CAWLRDSQRAFF. The CDR3 DNA reads as TGTGCCTGGCTACGGGACTCCCAGAGGGCTTTCTTT.

This clone has only a few counts. J is TRBJ1-5 and V is TRBV28; no clear D. Germline assignment: CDR1 MDHEN and CDR2 SYDVKM. The CDR3 has 14 residues. V lost 7 bases and J lost 0, with 10 bases in between. DNA for the CDR3: TGTGCCAGCAAAAGGGAAGTTAGCAATCAGCCCCAGCATTTT. This gives the protein CASKREVSNQPQHF.

The chain couples TRBV7-9 to TRBJ1-4; TRBD1 aligns across 10 bases. With V trimmed by 5 bases and J by 7 bases, 10 bases remained unmatched. The CDR3 contains 16 residues. CDR1 and CDR2 from the germline V gene are SEHNR and FQNEAQ (reference sequence). The CDR3 sequence is CASSQGQGQGFEKLFF. The CDR3 DNA is TGTGCCAGCAGCCAGGGCCAGGGACAGGGGTTTGAAAAACTGTTTTTT. Complete variable domain (other parts from reference TRBV7-9 and TRBJ1-4): DTGVSQNPRHKITKRGQNVTFRCDPISEHNRLYWYRQTLGQGPEFLTYFQNEAQLEKSRLLSDRFSAERPKGSFSTLEIQRTEQGDSAMYLCASSQGQGQGFEKLFFGSGTQLSVL.

This chain uses TRBV2 with TRBJ2-5; unclear D gene. Looked up from germline, CDR1 is SNHLY and CDR2 is FYNNEI. The CDR3 length is 12 residues. V was pared by 3 bases and J by 1 base, with 3 bases between. The chain's CDR3 is CASSDSQETQYF. The CDR3 nucleotides read TGTGCCAGCAGTGACAGCCAAGAGACCCAGTACTTC. Looking up the rest from reference TRBV2 and TRBJ2-5 gives the full variable domain: EPEVTQTPSHQVTQMGQEVILRCVPISNHLYFYWYRQILGQKVEFLVSFYNNEISEKSEIFDDQFSVERPDGSNFTLKIRSTKLEDSAMYFCASSDSQETQYFGPGTRLLVL.

This sequence joins TRBV5-1 and TRBJ2-4; a weak D match, TRBD2 (5 bases). Germline V CDR1 and CDR2: SGHRS, YFSETQ. CDR3 length: 14 amino acids. V was pared by 1 base and J by 8 bases, with 13 bases between. CDR3 bases: TGCGCCAGCAGCTTGAATCCCCACGGGGACATTCAGTACTTC. It encodes CASSLNPHGDIQYF. The full variable domain, with the rest looked up from reference TRBV5-1 and TRBJ2-4, is KAGVTQTPRYLIKTRGQQVTLSCSPISGHRSVSWYQQTPGQGLQFLFEYFSETQRNKGNFPGRFSGRQFSNSRSEMNVSTLELGDSALYLCASSLNPHGDIQYFGAGTRLSVL.

The V call is TRBV9, the J call TRBJ2-1; TRBD2 aligns across 8 bases. This CDR3 contains 15 residues. Germline V gene sequence: CDR1 SGDLS, CDR2 YYNGEE. Losses at the gene ends were 5 bases for V and 3 bases for J; bases not matched to a gene: 7. As DNA, the CDR3 is TGTGCCAGCAGTGTTCGGACTAGCAGCTACAATGAGCAGTTCTTC. Protein: CASSVRTSSYNEQFF.

This chain links TRBV5-5 with TRBJ1-1; tentatively, D is TRBD1 (5 bases). Looked up from germline, CDR1 is SGHKS and CDR2 is YYEKEE (reference sequence). The CDR3 is 16 amino acids. Deletions cut 4 bases from V and 0 bases from J, with 16 bases between. CDR3 protein: CASSPGEVGLNTEAFF. CDR3 DNA sequence: TGTGCCAGCAGCCCGGGGGAGGTGGGGTTGAACACTGAAGCTTTCTTT.

This clone was observed once. This sequence joins TRBV7-8 and TRBJ2-3; D ambiguous. V was trimmed by 1 base and J by 2 bases, leaving 13 bases between them. Germline V gene lookup returns CDR1 SGHVS and CDR2 FQNEAQ. There are 16 residues in the CDR3. The CDR3: CASSLGNSLYTDTQYF. CDR3 nucleotide sequence: TGTGCCAGCAGCTTAGGGAACTCCTTGTACACAGATACGCAGTATTTT.

This clone was seen a handful of times. The J gene is TRBJ2-2, the V gene TRBV5-1; D gene uncertain. The CDR3 has 13 amino acids. Germline V gene lookup returns CDR1 SGHRS and CDR2 YFSETQ. The V gene lost 4 bases and the J gene lost 7 bases, with 11 bases spanning the gap. In nucleotides, the CDR3 is TGCGCCAGCAGCGTTAGGTCAGACGGGGAGCTGTTTTTT. Amino acid sequence: CASSVRSDGELFF.

This clone was picked up a small number of times. This could be a read error, since a much larger clone is one nucleotide away. CDR3 residues: CASSEWFSGTNERLFF. In DNA form, the CDR3 reads TGTGCCAGCAGTGAATGGTTTTCAGGGACTAATGAAAGACTGTTTTTT. The rearrangement joins TRBV25-1 to TRBJ1-4; tentative D call: TRBD1 (5 bases). In germline, CDR1 is MGHDK, CDR2 SYGVNS. This CDR3 has 16 residues.